The 6 T cell receptor beta chains below were found in one sample sequenced in a study of blood T cell repertoires in COVID-19. Using immunoSEQ multiplex PCR, the repertoire was profiled, and TCRdb retains in-frame clones only, with some absent. The repertoire includes 75,000 to 100,000 clones, about 83% of them detected once, and 15% sits in the top ten. Source material: peripheral blood. All receptors come from a human donor in a cohort sampled during active COVID-19.

The chain carries TRBV14 and TRBJ2-2; tentatively, D is TRBD1 (5 bases). The ends were cut back, 1 base at V and 6 bases at J, with 6 bases in the middle. This CDR3 has 13 residues. Looked up from germline, CDR1 is SGHDN and CDR2 is FVKESK. CDR3 nucleotides: TGTGCCAGCAGCCAAGTAGGGGCCGGGGAGCTGTTTTTT. This encodes CASSQVGAGELFF.

The chain combines TRBV5-8 with TRBJ1-1; D call uncertain. Germline CDR1 SGHTS, CDR2 YDEGEE. The CDR3 is 14 residues long. Trimming took off 0 bases at V and 1 base at J, with 7 bases between the two ends. CDR3 amino acids: CASSLDMANTEAFF. In nucleotides, the CDR3 is TGTGCCAGCAGCTTGGACATGGCGAACACTGAAGCTTTCTTT.

The V gene is TRBV5-1, the J gene TRBJ1-1, with D possibly matching TRBD1 (6 bases). The CDR3 runs to 15 residues. The germline V and J ends were trimmed by 1 base and 1 base, with 11 bases remaining between them. From germline, CDR1 is SGHRS and CDR2 YFSETQ. In DNA, the CDR3 is TGCGCCAGCAGCTTGAGTCAGGGGAAGAACACTGAAGCTTTCTTT. Its protein is CASSLSQGKNTEAFF.

J is TRBJ2-1 and V is TRBV4-3; D is unresolved. V gave up 0 bases and J gave up 0 bases, with 12 bases separating them. Germline-derived CDR1 and CDR2 are LGHNA and YSLEER. There are 17 residues in the CDR3. The DNA of the CDR3 is TGCGCCAGCAGCCAAGATCTTGTCAGAAGCTCCTACAATGAGCAGTTCTTC. Protein product: CASSQDLVRSSYNEQFF.

This chain links TRBV6-6 with TRBJ1-5; 7 bases are a match to TRBD1. Per germline, CDR1 MNHNY and CDR2 SVGAGI (reference sequence). The V gene end was trimmed by 4 bases and the J gene end by 0 bases; junction bases not matched to a gene: 6. CDR3 length: 16 amino acids. CDR3 protein: CASSSPGGYSNQPQHF. CDR3 DNA: TGTGCCAGCAGTTCTCCAGGGGGTTATAGCAATCAGCCCCAGCATTTT.

The chain employs TRBV4-3 and TRBJ1-3; D may be TRBD1 (6 bases). Germline values: CDR1 LGHNA, CDR2 YSLEER. Trimming pared 0 bases from V and 2 bases from J, leaving 11 bases between. CDR3 length: 16 amino acids. CDR3 nucleotide sequence: TGCGCCAGCAGCCAAGATACCGAGGGGGCTGGAAACACCATATATTTT. Amino acids: CASSQDTEGAGNTIYF.